The 6 T cell receptor beta chains below come from one sample, sequenced in a study of CD8 T cells in ankylosing spondylitis. Using its own MiXCR run on the 5' RACE reads, TCRdb lists one record per CDR3 protein. The sample consists of about 220,000 distinct CDR3 sequences, roughly a tenth of them appearing once. Sequences were obtained from blood, either unsorted or a sorted T cell fraction (not recorded which). The receptors stem from a male donor with ankylosing spondylitis or in good health (not recorded which).

The rearrangement links TRBV20-1 to TRBJ2-3, with 9 positions matching TRBD2. The germline V gene encodes CDR1 DFQATT and CDR2 SNEGSKA (reference sequence). This CDR3 spans 19 amino acids. CDR3 sequence reads: CRARRPGLAGSSSTDTQYF. DNA of the CDR3: TGCAGGGCCCGTCGTCCGGGCCTAGCGGGGTCGTCTAGCACAGATACGCAGTATTTT.

This clonotype was counted ten times or more. The rearrangement uses TRBV7-9 and TRBJ1-6; D is possibly TRBD1 (6 bases). Between the trimmed V and J ends, which lost 1 base and 11 bases, there was a span of 9 bases. This CDR3 contains 13 residues. The germline V gene has CDR1 SEHNR and CDR2 FQNEAQ (reference sequence). Here the CDR3 reads CASSLEQGTPLHF. CDR3 sequence (DNA): TGTGCCAGCAGCTTAGAACAGGGAACACCCCTCCACTTT.

The CDR3 sequence: CASSLNPGSNEKLFF. CDR3 nucleotides: TGTGCCAGCAGCCTCAACCCAGGAAGTAATGAAAAACTGTTTTTT. The chain is built from TRBV4-2 and TRBJ1-4; D not resolved. The CDR3 covers 15 residues. CDR1 is LGHNA, CDR2 YNFKEQ, per germline. V gave up 4 bases and J gave up 4 bases, with 13 bases separating them.

The chain is built from TRBV21-1 and TRBJ2-7. TRBV21-1 is flagged as a pseudogene. There are 11 residues in the CDR3. This CDR3 is CASSKSYEQYF. For the CDR3, the DNA is TGTGCCAGCAGCAAATCATACGAGCAGTACTTC.

Only a few counts were recorded for this clonotype. The chain carries TRBV7-8 and TRBJ1-4, with unresolved D. Germline V gene lookup returns CDR1 SGHVS and CDR2 FQNEAQ. The CDR3 has 13 residues. Trimming removed 2 bases from V and 8 bases from J, with 9 bases in between. The CDR3 protein is CASSLSRKEKLFF. The CDR3 DNA reads TGTGCCAGCAGCTTAAGCAGGAAAGAAAAACTGTTTTTT.

In its sample, this clonotype was seen a few times. The chain carries TRBV24-1 and TRBJ1-5; maybe TRBD1 (6 bases). The V end lost 5 bases, the J end lost 2 bases, and 12 bases lay between the germline ends. Germline V gives CDR1 KGHDR, CDR2 SFDVKD. This CDR3 is 15 amino acids long. CDR3 nucleotides: TGTGCCACCAGTGGGACAGACGGGCGCAATCAGCCCCAGCATTTT. This sequence encodes CATSGTDGRNQPQHF.